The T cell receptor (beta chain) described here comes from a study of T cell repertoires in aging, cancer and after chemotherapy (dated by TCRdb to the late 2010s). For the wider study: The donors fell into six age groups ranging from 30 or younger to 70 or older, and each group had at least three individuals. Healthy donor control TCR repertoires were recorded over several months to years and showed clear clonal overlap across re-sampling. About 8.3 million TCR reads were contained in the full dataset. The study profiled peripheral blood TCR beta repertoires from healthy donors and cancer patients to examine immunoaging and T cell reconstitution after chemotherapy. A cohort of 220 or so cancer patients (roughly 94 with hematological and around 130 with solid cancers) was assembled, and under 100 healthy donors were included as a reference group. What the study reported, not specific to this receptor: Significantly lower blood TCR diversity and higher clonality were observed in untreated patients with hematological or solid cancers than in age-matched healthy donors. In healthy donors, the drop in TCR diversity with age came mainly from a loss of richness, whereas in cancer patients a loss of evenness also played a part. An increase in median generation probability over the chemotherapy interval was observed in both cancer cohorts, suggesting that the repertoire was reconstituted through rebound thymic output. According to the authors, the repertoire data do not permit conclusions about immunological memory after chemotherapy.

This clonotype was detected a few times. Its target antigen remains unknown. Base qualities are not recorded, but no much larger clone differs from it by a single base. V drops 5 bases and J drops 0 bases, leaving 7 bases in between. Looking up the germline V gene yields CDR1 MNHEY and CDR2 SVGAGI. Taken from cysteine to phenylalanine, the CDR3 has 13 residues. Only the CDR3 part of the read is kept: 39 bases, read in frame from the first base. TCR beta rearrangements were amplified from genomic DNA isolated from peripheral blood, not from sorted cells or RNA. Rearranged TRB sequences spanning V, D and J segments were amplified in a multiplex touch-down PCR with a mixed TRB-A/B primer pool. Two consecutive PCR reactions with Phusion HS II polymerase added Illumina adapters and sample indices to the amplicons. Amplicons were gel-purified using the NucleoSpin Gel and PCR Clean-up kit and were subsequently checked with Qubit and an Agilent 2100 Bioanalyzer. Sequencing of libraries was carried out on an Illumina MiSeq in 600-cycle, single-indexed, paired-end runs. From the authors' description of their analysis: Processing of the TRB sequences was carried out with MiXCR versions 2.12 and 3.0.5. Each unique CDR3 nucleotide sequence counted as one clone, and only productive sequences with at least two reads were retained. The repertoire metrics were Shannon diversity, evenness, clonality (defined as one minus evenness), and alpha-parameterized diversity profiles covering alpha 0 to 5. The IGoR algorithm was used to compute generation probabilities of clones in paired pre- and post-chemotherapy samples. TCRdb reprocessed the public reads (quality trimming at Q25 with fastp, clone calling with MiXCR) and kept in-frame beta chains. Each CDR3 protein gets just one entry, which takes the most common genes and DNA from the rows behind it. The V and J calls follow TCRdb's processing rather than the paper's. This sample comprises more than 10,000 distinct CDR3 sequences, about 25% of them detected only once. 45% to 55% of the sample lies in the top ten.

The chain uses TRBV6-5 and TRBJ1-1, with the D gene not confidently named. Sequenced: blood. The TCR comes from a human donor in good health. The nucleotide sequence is TGTGCCAGCAGTATTACAATGAACACTGAAGCTTTCTTT. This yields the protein CASSITMNTEAFF.